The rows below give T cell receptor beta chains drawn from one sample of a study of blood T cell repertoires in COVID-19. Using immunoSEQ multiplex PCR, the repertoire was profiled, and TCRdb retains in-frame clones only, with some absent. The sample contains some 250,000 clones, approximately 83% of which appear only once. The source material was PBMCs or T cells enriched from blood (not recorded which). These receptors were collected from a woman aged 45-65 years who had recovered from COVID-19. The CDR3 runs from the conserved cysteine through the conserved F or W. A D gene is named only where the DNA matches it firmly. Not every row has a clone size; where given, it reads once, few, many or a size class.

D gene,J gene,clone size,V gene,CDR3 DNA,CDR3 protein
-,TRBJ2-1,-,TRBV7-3,TGTGCCAGCAGCTTATATCAGGGGTCGTACAATGAGCAGTTCTTC,CASSLYQGSYNEQFF
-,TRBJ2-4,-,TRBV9,TGTGCCAGCAGCGTAAACCCTACAGCCGGGGAAAACATTCAGTACTTC,CASSVNPTAGENIQYF
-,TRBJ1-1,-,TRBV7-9,TGTGCCAGCAGCTTACCGAGGGACATGAACACTGAAGCTTTCTTT,CASSLPRDMNTEAFF
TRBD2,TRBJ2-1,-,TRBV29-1,TGCAGCGCCGCGGGGGGTAGCGGGAAAGCCTACTCCTACAATGAGCAGTTCTTC,CSAAGGSGKAYSYNEQFF
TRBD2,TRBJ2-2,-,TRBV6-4,TGTGCCAGCAGTGACTTAGCGGGGCCGAACACCGGGGAGCTGTTTTTT,CASSDLAGPNTGELFF
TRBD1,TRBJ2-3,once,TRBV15,TGTGCCACCAGCAGAGAGGGTAGAGGGGGCGCAGATACGCAGTATTTT,CATSREGRGGADTQYF
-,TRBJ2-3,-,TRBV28,TGTGCCAGCAGTTTAAATAGGGCTAGCTTTAGCACAGATACGCAGTATTTT,CASSLNRASFSTDTQYF
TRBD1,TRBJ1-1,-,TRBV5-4,TGTGCCAGCAGCCCTTTCGGACAGGGTGAAGCTTTCTTT,CASSPFGQGEAFF
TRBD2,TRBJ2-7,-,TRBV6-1,TGTGCCAGCAGTGAAGCGGGACTAGCGGGTCTGAGCTACGAGCAGTACTTC,CASSEAGLAGLSYEQYF
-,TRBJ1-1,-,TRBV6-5,TGTGCCAGCAGTTACTCGGCCAGCACTGAAGCTTTCTTT,CASSYSASTEAFF
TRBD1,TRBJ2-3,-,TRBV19,TGTGCCAGTAGTAAGGGGACAGTCAGGACAGATACGCAGTATTTT,CASSKGTVRTDTQYF
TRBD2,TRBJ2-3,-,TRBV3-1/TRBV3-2,TGTGCCAGCAGCCAGCCGGGACTATCCACAGATACGCAGTATTTT,CASSQPGLSTDTQYF
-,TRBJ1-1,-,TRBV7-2,TGTGCCAGCAGCACATACGCTGGTGAAGCTTTCTTT,CASSTYAGEAFF
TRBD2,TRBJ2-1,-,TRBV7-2,TGTGCCAGCAGCCTTACTAGCGGGAGCCTTCCCTACAATGAGCAGTTCTTC,CASSLTSGSLPYNEQFF
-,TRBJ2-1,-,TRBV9,TGTGCCAGCAGCGTGTCAGGGATGACTTCCTACAATGAGCAGTTCTTC,CASSVSGMTSYNEQFF
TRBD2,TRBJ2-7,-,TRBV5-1,TGCGCCAGCAGCTTGGCAGTAGCCGGGACTAGATCCTACGAGCAGTACTTC,CASSLAVAGTRSYEQYF
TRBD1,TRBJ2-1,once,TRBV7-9,TGTGCCAGCAGCTTAGAAATGGGACAGGGAAGCTCCCAGCAGTTCTTC,CASSLEMGQGSSQQFF
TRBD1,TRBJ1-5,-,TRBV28,TGTGCCAGCAGTTCAAACCGGGACAGGGTTTCGGGGGCCCAGCATTTT,CASSSNRDRVSGAQHF
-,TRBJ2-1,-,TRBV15,TGTGCCACCAGCAGAGGTTGGGACTGGCGGTTCTTC,CATSRGWDWRFF
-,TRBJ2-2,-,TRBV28,TGTGCCAGCAAGTTTAGCGGACGCACCGGGGAGCTGTTTTTT,CASKFSGRTGELFF
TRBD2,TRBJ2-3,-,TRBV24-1,TGTGCCACCAGTGACCCGGGGGGGGAAGGCACAGATACGCAGTATTTT,CATSDPGGEGTDTQYF
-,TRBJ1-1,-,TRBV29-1,TGCAGCGTTGGACACGGGATGGCTGAAGCTTTCTTT,CSVGHGMAEAFF
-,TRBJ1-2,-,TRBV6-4,TGTGCCAGCAGTGATGGTCTTGGCTGGAACTATGGCTACACCTTC,CASSDGLGWNYGYTF
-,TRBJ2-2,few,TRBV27,TGTGCCAGCAGTCCGCGGACAGAGAGGGGCACCGGGGAGCTGTTTTTT,CASSPRTERGTGELFF
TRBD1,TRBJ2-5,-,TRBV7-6,TGTGCCAGCAGCTCGCCCCGAGGACAGGGGTGGGAGACCCAGTACTTC,CASSSPRGQGWETQYF
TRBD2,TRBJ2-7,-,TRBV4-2,TGTGCCAGCAGCCAAGACGGACTAGCGGAAACCTACGAGCAGTACTTC,CASSQDGLAETYEQYF
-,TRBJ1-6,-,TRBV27,TGTGCCAGCACCCGACCGGGATCCATTAATTCACCCCTCCACTTT,CASTRPGSINSPLHF
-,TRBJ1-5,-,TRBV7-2,TGTGCCAGCAGCTTAGAGGGGGGGCTGAGCAATCAGCCCCAGCATTTT,CASSLEGGLSNQPQHF
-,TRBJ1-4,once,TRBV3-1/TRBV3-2,TGTGCCAGCAGCCAGCCCGGGGGAAATGAAAAACTGTTTTTT,CASSQPGGNEKLFF
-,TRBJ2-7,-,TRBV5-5,TGTGCCAGCAGCTCGACTAGTTACGAGCAGTACTTC,CASSSTSYEQYF
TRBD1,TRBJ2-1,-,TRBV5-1,TGCGCCAGCTTTCGGGACAGCTCCTACAATGAGCAGTTCTTC,CASFRDSSYNEQFF
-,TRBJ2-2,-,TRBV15,TGTGCCACCAGCAGAGACGGGAACACCGGGGAGCTGTTTTTT,CATSRDGNTGELFF
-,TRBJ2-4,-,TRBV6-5,TGTGCCAGCAGTACCCCCGGGGGGCGGAAAAACATTCAGTACTTC,CASSTPGGRKNIQYF
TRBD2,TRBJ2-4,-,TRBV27,TGTGCCAGCAGTTTTTTGGCTAGCGGGAGGGCCCAGAACATTCAGTACTTC,CASSFLASGRAQNIQYF
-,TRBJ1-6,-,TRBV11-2,TGTGCCAGCAGCTTAGGTCAGGGGAGAACTTCACCCCTCCACTTT,CASSLGQGRTSPLHF
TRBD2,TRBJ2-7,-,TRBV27,TGTGCCAGCAGTTCCCATTGGGTACCTGGCGGGAGGGCAGACGAGCAGTACTTC,CASSSHWVPGGRADEQYF
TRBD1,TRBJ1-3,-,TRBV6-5,TGTGCCAGCAGTCCCGGACAGGGGCCTGGAAACACCATATATTTT,CASSPGQGPGNTIYF
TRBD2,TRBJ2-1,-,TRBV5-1,TGCGCCAGCAGCTTGGGTGGGAGGGCCGTGAATGAGCAGTTCTTC,CASSLGGRAVNEQFF
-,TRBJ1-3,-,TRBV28,TGTGCCAGCAAGAGTGGGCCAGGGTGGGACACCATATATTTT,CASKSGPGWDTIYF
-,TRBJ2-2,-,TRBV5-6,TGTGCCAGCAGCTTAGGCCAGTCAGGAGGGGAGCTGTTTTTT,CASSLGQSGGELFF
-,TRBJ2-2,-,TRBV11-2,TGTGCCAGCAGCTTAGAACAAAACACCGGGGAGCTGTTTTTT,CASSLEQNTGELFF
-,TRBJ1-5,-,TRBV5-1,TGCGCCAGCAGCATACAGGGCGGGCAGCCCCAGCATTTT,CASSIQGGQPQHF
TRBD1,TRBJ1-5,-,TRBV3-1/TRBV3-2,TGTGCCAGCAGCGGGACAGGTAATCAGCCCCAGCATTTT,CASSGTGNQPQHF
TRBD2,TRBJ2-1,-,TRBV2,TGTGCCAGCAGTGAGGGAATAGCGGGAAATGTAAATGAGCAGTTCTTC,CASSEGIAGNVNEQFF
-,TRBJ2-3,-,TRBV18,TGTGCCAGCTCACCGGGACTGACTAGCACAGATACGCAGTATTTT,CASSPGLTSTDTQYF
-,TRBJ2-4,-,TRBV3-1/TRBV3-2,TGTGCCAGCAGCCAAGAGGGGCGCTGGCCCAAAAACATTCAGTACTTC,CASSQEGRWPKNIQYF
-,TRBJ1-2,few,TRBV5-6,TGTGCCAGCAGCATCGGAGACGACTATGGCTACACCTTC,CASSIGDDYGYTF
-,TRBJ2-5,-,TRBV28,TGTGCCAGCAGTTCGGGACAAGCCGGAGAGACCCAGTACTTC,CASSSGQAGETQYF
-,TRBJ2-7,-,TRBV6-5,TGTGCCAGCAGTTACGCCGACAGTACCTACGAGCAGTACTTC,CASSYADSTYEQYF
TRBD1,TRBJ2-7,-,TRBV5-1,TGCGCCAGCAGCTGGGACGGACAGGCATCCTACGAGCAGTACTTC,CASSWDGQASYEQYF
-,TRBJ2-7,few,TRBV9,TGTGCCAGCAGCGTAGATTTGCGGAACTACGAGCAGTACTTC,CASSVDLRNYEQYF